The clone carrying this TCR beta chain was counted a few times. The antigen is undetermined. Vbeta (60) and Jbeta (13) primers were used in the PCR. Assay used: immunoSEQ multiplex PCR; TCRdb lists only in-frame clones, some missing. The sample lists some 150,000 clones, approximately 81% occurring once. The sample belongs to a study of cytomegalovirus exposure and HLA in healthy donors. The wider study: Sequencing of 150 million to 200 million T cells in an earlier analysis found more than 100 million unique TCR beta sequences.

The study's findings and limits: A previous analysis found most TCR beta V segments productive roughly 90% or roughly 30% of the time.

Sample: PBMCs. This clonotype was sampled from a woman aged 50 to 60 in good health and CMV-seronegative.

In DNA form, the CDR3 reads TGTGCCAGTCTAGCGGGGGGATCCACAGATACGCAGTATTTT. Translating gives CASLAGGSTDTQYF. The chain recombines TRBV7-9 with TRBJ2-3; TRBD2 aligns across 11 bases. Germline values: CDR1 SEHNR, CDR2 FQNEAQ (reference sequence). V dropped 9 bases and J dropped 2; count of bases not matched to a gene: 4. This CDR3 is 14 amino acids long.